The 32 T cell receptor beta chains given below trace back to one sample, sequenced in a study of chemoradiotherapy in HPV16-positive cancers. The table came from immunoSEQ multiplex PCR; TCRdb's copy has only in-frame clones and leaves some out. The table lists 6,000 to 8,000 clones, around 79% of them singletons. Collection of the sample occurred from a patient who underwent chemoradiotherapy. The source is a human donor with HPV-associated anogenital cancer.

The count of this clone is one. CDR3 bases: TGCGCCAGCAGCTTAGGAGACCCGACCTACGAGCAGTACTTC. Its translation is CASSLGDPTYEQYF. The chain recombines TRBV5-1 with TRBJ2-7; D is unresolved. The V end was cut by 2 bases, the J end by 2 bases, with 11 bases between. Per the germline V gene, CDR1 is SGHRS and CDR2 is YFSETQ. CDR3 length equals 14 residues.

The chain couples TRBV11-2 to TRBJ2-7, with D possibly TRBD2 on 7 matching bases. The CDR3 sequence is 15 residues long. The germline CDR1 and CDR2 sequences are SGHAT and FQNNGV. V was cut by 4 bases and J by 0 bases, with 13 bases left in between. In DNA, the CDR3 is TGTGCCAGCAGCTCCCCGGGGGGCCTCTCCTACGAGCAGTACTTC. Protein sequence: CASSSPGGLSYEQYF.

The genes are TRBV5-1 and TRBJ1-2; possibly TRBD1 for D (5 bases). The germline V gene has CDR1 SGHRS and CDR2 YFSETQ. V was cut by 4 bases and J by 2 bases, with 9 bases left in between. This CDR3 region has 13 residues. The CDR3, as DNA: TGCGCCAGCAGCGTCCGGGACAACTATGGCTACACCTTC. Residues: CASSVRDNYGYTF.

This clone was counted only a few times. This sequence joins TRBV5-1 and TRBJ1-1; no reliable D call. V was clipped by 3 bases and J by 2 bases, with 11 bases between them. Germline values: CDR1 SGHRS, CDR2 YFSETQ. This CDR3 comprises 14 residues. CDR3 in amino acids: CASSSLSINTEAFF. CDR3 nucleotides: TGCGCCAGCAGCTCTCTAAGTATAAACACTGAAGCTTTCTTT.

The V gene is TRBV15, the J gene TRBJ1-1, with 10 bases aligning to TRBD1. J was trimmed by 4 bases and V by 5 bases; bases with no gene match: 7. The germline V gene has CDR1 LNHNV and CDR2 YYDKDF (reference sequence). CDR3 length: 15 residues. CDR3 sequence reads: CATSGGQGVVTEAFF. DNA for the CDR3: TGTGCCACCAGCGGAGGACAGGGGGTTGTCACTGAAGCTTTCTTT.

The chain joins TRBV5-1 to TRBJ1-4; weak D call: TRBD1 (6 bases). This CDR3 is 15 amino acids long. V lost 4 bases to trimming and J lost 7 bases, with 17 bases between them. Germline CDR1 and CDR2: SGHRS and YFSETQ. In DNA, the CDR3 is TGCGCCAGCAGCCTGAACAGGGCTGGGGGTGAAAAACTGTTTTTT. Its protein product is CASSLNRAGGEKLFF. Supplemented by reference TRBV5-1 and TRBJ1-4, the full variable domain reads KAGVTQTPRYLIKTRGQQVTLSCSPISGHRSVSWYQQTPGQGLQFLFEYFSETQRNKGNFPGRFSGRQFSNSRSEMNVSTLELGDSALYLCASSLNRAGGEKLFFGSGTQLSVL.

This clone was observed a single time. The gene calls are TRBV18 and TRBJ1-6, with a weak D call TRBD1 (5 bases). Germline V gene lookup returns CDR1 KGHSH and CDR2 LQKENI. The CDR3 extends over 15 amino acids. The V end lost 2 bases, the J end lost 7 bases, and 12 bases lay between the germline ends. The DNA for the CDR3 is TGTGCCAGCTCACCAGGCAGGGAAGGGAATTCACCCCTCCACTTT. This sequence encodes CASSPGREGNSPLHF.

This chain connects TRBV5-1 to TRBJ2-5, with 7 positions matching TRBD1. Matching the DNA end better, TRBJ2-7 makes the J call doubtful. The germline gives CDR1 SGHRS, CDR2 YFSETQ. The length of the CDR3 is 13 residues. CDR3 coding DNA: TGCGCCAGCAGCGTACAGGGGCTGGACGAGCAGTACTTC. Its protein is CASSVQGLDEQYF.

A few counts support this clone. Here the CDR3 reads CASSPRQGRDNSPLHF. The CDR3 bases are TGTGCCAGCTCACCGAGGCAGGGCCGGGATAATTCACCCCTCCACTTT. The chain combines TRBV18 with TRBJ1-6; D possibly corresponds to TRBD1 (5 bases). CDR1 KGHSH and CDR2 LQKENI come from the germline V gene. The V gene lost 3 bases and the J gene lost 5 bases, with 14 bases spanning the gap. The CDR3 loop spans 16 amino acids.

This clone turned up a few times. The rearrangement links TRBV5-1 to TRBJ2-7; unclear D gene. Trimming took 0 bases from V and 6 from J, leaving 4 bases between them. CDR1 is SGHRS, CDR2 YFSETQ, per germline. This CDR3 region has 11 residues. CDR3 in amino acids: CASSLDSEQYF. The CDR3 DNA follows: TGCGCCAGCAGCTTGGATAGCGAGCAGTACTTC.

The chain carries TRBV6-1 and TRBJ1-2; 7 bases align to TRBD1. V gave up 2 bases and J gave up 3 bases; unmatched junction bases: 0. There are 13 residues in the CDR3. Germline V gene data show CDR1 as MNHNS and CDR2 as SASEGT. The CDR3 DNA is TGTGCCAGCAGTGAACAGGGGGACTATGGCTACACCTTC. Residues: CASSEQGDYGYTF.

This chain uses TRBV5-1 with TRBJ2-7; 8 nucleotides line up with TRBD1. V lost 2 bases and J lost 3; bases outside the gene matches: 4. The CDR3 contains 14 residues. Germline V gene sequence: CDR1 SGHRS, CDR2 YFSETQ. CDR3 amino acids: CASSFRTGFYEQYF. DNA for the CDR3: TGCGCCAGCAGCTTCCGGACAGGGTTCTACGAGCAGTACTTC.

The V and J genes are TRBV4-2 and TRBJ2-7; D is unresolved. Germline V CDR1 and CDR2: LGHNA, YNFKEQ. This CDR3 spans 16 amino acids. Trimming removed 0 bases at V and 4 bases at J, with 16 bases between. Here the CDR3 DNA reads TGTGCCAGCAGCCAAGATGTGAGTGTAAGGAGATACGAGCAGTACTTC. Translating it yields CASSQDVSVRRYEQYF.

The chain links TRBV7-9 to TRBJ1-2; 7 bases match TRBD1. Trimming removed 5 bases from V and 4 bases from J; junction bases left unmatched: 7. The CDR3 loop spans 14 amino acids. CDR1 is SEHNR and CDR2 is FQNEAQ in the germline V gene (reference sequence). The CDR3: CASSPEGQIYGYTF. The CDR3 DNA follows: TGTGCCAGCAGCCCCGAGGGACAGATCTATGGCTACACCTTC. Complete variable domain (other parts from reference TRBV7-9 and TRBJ1-2): DTGVSQNPRHKITKRGQNVTFRCDPISEHNRLYWYRQTLGQGPEFLTYFQNEAQLEKSRLLSDRFSAERPKGSFSTLEIQRTEQGDSAMYLCASSPEGQIYGYTFGSGTRLTVV.

This sequence joins TRBV19 and TRBJ2-3; 8 bases are a match to TRBD2. V gave up 3 bases and J gave up 5 bases; unmatched junction bases: 4. The CDR3 length is 14 residues. Germline CDR1 reads LNHDA; CDR2 reads SQIVND (reference sequence). The CDR3 region is CASSIGTRGDTQYF. The CDR3 DNA reads as TGTGCCAGTAGTATTGGGACTAGGGGAGATACGCAGTATTTT.

The chain has TRBV28 and TRBJ2-6; D unclear. There are 17 residues in the CDR3. The germline gives CDR1 MDHEN, CDR2 SYDVKM. V was shortened by 3 bases and J by 2 bases, with 14 bases between the two germline ends. The CDR3: CASSLDPPPPGANVLTF. The CDR3 region has the DNA TGTGCCAGCAGTTTGGATCCCCCTCCCCCTGGGGCCAACGTCCTGACTTTC.

This chain uses TRBV5-5 with TRBJ1-2; the D gene is possibly TRBD1 (5 bases). V was pared by 0 bases and J by 0 bases, with 9 bases between. Germline loops: CDR1 SGHKS, CDR2 YYEKEE (reference sequence). The CDR3 has 15 amino acids. The CDR3 loop is CASSLGQHTNYGYTF. As DNA, the CDR3 is TGTGCCAGCAGCTTGGGACAGCATACTAACTATGGCTACACCTTC.

The CDR3 loop is CASSLERGELYEKLFF. The CDR3 DNA sequence: TGTGCCAGCAGCTTGGAAAGGGGAGAACTTTATGAAAAACTGTTTTTT. This chain links TRBV5-6 with TRBJ1-4, with D perhaps matching TRBD1 (5 bases). V was trimmed by 0 bases and J by 6 bases, leaving 15 bases between them. Germline CDR1 reads SGHDT; CDR2 reads YYEEEE. The CDR3 is 16 residues long.

The J gene is TRBJ1-4, the V gene TRBV12-5, with 7 positions matching TRBD1. The V gene end was trimmed by 1 base and the J gene end by 8 bases; junction bases not matched to a gene: 4. From germline, CDR1 is LGHNT and CDR2 FRNRAP. The CDR3 spans 14 residues. The CDR3 sequence is CASGLGQGREKLFF. The CDR3, as DNA: TGTGCTAGTGGTTTGGGACAGGGTCGGGAAAAACTGTTTTTT.

This CDR3 is CASSQDGDYGYTF. CDR3 coding DNA: TGCGCCAGCAGCCAGGACGGAGACTATGGCTACACCTTC. This sequence joins TRBV5-1 and TRBJ1-2; D gene uncertain. Per the germline V gene, CDR1 is SGHRS and CDR2 is YFSETQ. This CDR3 has 13 amino acids. Between the trimmed V and J ends, which lost 4 bases and 3 bases, there was a span of 10 bases.

V gene TRBV6-5 combines with J gene TRBJ1-2, with D tentatively TRBD1 (6 bases). V gave up 2 bases and J gave up 14 bases, with 18 bases separating them. Germline values: CDR1 MNHEY, CDR2 SVGAGI. The length of the CDR3 is 13 residues. The CDR3 here is CASSYDRRNGRTF. CDR3 sequence (DNA): TGTGCCAGCAGTTACGACAGGAGAAACGGAAGGACCTTC.

The chain joins TRBV19 to TRBJ2-7, with no clear D. Trimming removed 6 bases at V and 2 bases at J, with 17 bases between. Germline-derived CDR1 and CDR2 are LNHDA and SQIVND (reference sequence). This CDR3 comprises 15 residues. CDR3 region: CASSKLPDGAYEQYF. The CDR3 DNA follows: TGTGCCAGTAGCAAATTACCCGACGGAGCCTACGAGCAGTACTTC. Full variable domain (outside the CDR3, taken from reference TRBV19 and TRBJ2-7): DGGITQSPKYLFRKEGQNVTLSCEQNLNHDAMYWYRQDPGQGLRLIYYSQIVNDFQKGDIAEGYSVSREKKESFPLTVTSAQKNPTAFYLCASSKLPDGAYEQYFGPGTRLTVT.

This clone showed up just once. The chain uses TRBV27 and TRBJ1-1; unclear D gene. Trimming removed 6 bases from V and 1 base from J, with 9 bases in between. The germline CDR1 and CDR2 sequences are MNHEY and SMNVEV (reference sequence). CDR3 length: 13 amino acids. CDR3 sequence reads: CASRRLGNTEAFF. CDR3 DNA: TGTGCCAGCAGGCGACTCGGGAACACTGAAGCTTTCTTT.

This clone was seen a handful of times. This chain links TRBV10-3 with TRBJ1-2; the match to TRBD1 covers 7 bases. Germline V CDR1 and CDR2: ENHRY, SYGVKD. There are 17 residues in the CDR3. Losses at the gene ends were 3 bases for V and 3 bases for J; bases not matched to a gene: 13. CDR3 residues: CAISEGGRGGGYYGYTF. The CDR3 bases are TGTGCCATCAGTGAAGGGGGCCGGGGAGGAGGGTACTATGGCTACACCTTC.

The CDR3 region has the DNA TGCAGTGCTGGCAGGGGCACTGAAGCTTTCTTT. It specifies CSAGRGTEAFF. The chain uses TRBV20-1 and TRBJ1-1; perhaps TRBD1 as D (6 bases). CDR1 is DFQATT and CDR2 is SNEGSKA in the germline V gene (reference sequence). CDR3 length: 11 residues. V lost 5 bases to trimming and J lost 4 bases, with 8 bases between them.

J is TRBJ1-1 and V is TRBV7-2, with D maybe TRBD1 (5 bases). Germline V gene lookup returns CDR1 SGHTA and CDR2 FQGNSA. The CDR3 loop spans 14 amino acids. V lost 0 bases and J 4 bases, leaving 9 bases between the germline ends. CDR3 in DNA: TGTGCCAGCAGCTTAGCGCGGGGGGGCACTGAAGCTTTCTTT. Protein: CASSLARGGTEAFF.

This rearrangement joins TRBV2 to TRBJ1-5; D is uncertain. There are 13 residues in the CDR3. Between the trimmed V and J ends, which lost 4 bases and 4 bases, there was a span of 8 bases. Looked up from germline, CDR1 is SNHLY and CDR2 is FYNNEI. The CDR3 nucleotides are TGTGCCAGCAGTGTGGACGGGAATCAGCCCCAGCATTTT. Residues: CASSVDGNQPQHF.

The V gene is TRBV5-3, the J gene TRBJ2-7; D possibly corresponds to TRBD2 (6 bases). TRBV5-3 is designated an ORF whose function remains uncertain. The V end was cut by 4 bases, the J end by 6 bases, with 26 bases between. CDR3 length: 17 residues. CDR3 sequence reads: CARSTGGIGVIWCEQYF. The CDR3 region has the DNA TGTGCCAGAAGCACTGGGGGGATAGGGGTGATTTGGTGCGAGCAGTACTTC.

This clone was recorded only once. This sequence joins TRBV28 and TRBJ1-2; D is ambiguous. Germline loops: CDR1 MDHEN, CDR2 SYDVKM. Trimming took 6 bases from V and 4 from J, leaving 21 bases between them. The CDR3 spans 16 residues. The CDR3 is CASSYPDAGNSYGYTF. Written as DNA, the CDR3 is TGTGCCAGCAGCTACCCCGACGCAGGAAATAGCTATGGCTACACCTTC.

The chain recombines TRBV28 with TRBJ1-1; TRBD1 agrees at 9 bases. CDR3 size: 14 residues. Trimming removed 5 bases from V and 4 bases from J; junction bases left unmatched: 5. Germline values: CDR1 MDHEN, CDR2 SYDVKM. The CDR3 bases are TGTGCCAGCAGTCACAGGGGGCTGGGCACTGAAGCTTTCTTT. As protein: CASSHRGLGTEAFF.

The genes are TRBV7-9 and TRBJ1-2; maybe TRBD1 (5 bases). Germline V gives CDR1 SEHNR, CDR2 FQNEAQ (reference sequence). With 5 bases removed from V and 4 bases from J, the gap between germline ends came to 14 bases. This CDR3 is built from 14 residues. CDR3 in amino acids: CASSLEGTLYGYTF. The CDR3 region has the DNA TGTGCCAGCAGCCTAGAGGGGACCCTCTATGGCTACACCTTC.

V is TRBV7-3 and J is TRBJ2-3; 11 bases line up with TRBD1. The V gene end was trimmed by 1 base and the J gene end by 6 bases; junction bases not matched to a gene: 15. Germline assignment: CDR1 SGHTA and CDR2 FQGTGA. The CDR3 contains 19 residues. The CDR3 DNA sequence: TGTGCCAGCAGCTTAAAACCCCGGGACAGGGGGTCGATATCGGATACGCAGTATTTT. The encoded protein is CASSLKPRDRGSISDTQYF.